Below are 5 T cell receptor beta chains sequenced from a single sample in a study of CD8+ T cells in alopecia areata. TCR sequencing used cDNA made by reverse transcription of extracted RNA. Sequenced by immunoSEQ multiplex PCR; TCRdb stores in-frame clones only, minus some. The table shows roughly 120,000 clones, with 56% occurring only once. This sample's treatment: oral pan-JAK inhibitor, 5-10 mg twice daily. The sample here was CD4+ T cells sorted from blood, taken at week 24, from a patient treated with tofacitinib. The receptors originated from a human donor with alopecia areata.

This chain connects TRBV5-1 to TRBJ2-5; 7 nucleotides align to TRBD2. CDR3 length: 13 residues. The V gene's germline CDR1 is SGHRS and CDR2 YFSETQ. V dropped 0 bases and J dropped 10; count of bases not matched to a gene: 6. The CDR3 sequence: CASSLDPGGGQYF. The CDR3 DNA reads TGCGCCAGCAGCTTGGACCCTGGGGGGGGCCAGTACTTC.

The V gene is TRBV5-6, the J gene TRBJ2-5, with D possibly matching TRBD2 (5 bases). CDR1 is SGHDT and CDR2 is YYEEEE in the germline V gene. CDR3 length equals 13 residues. V was clipped by 4 bases and J by 0 bases, with 7 bases between them. In DNA, the CDR3 is TGTGCCAGCAGCCCGACTAACCAAGAGACCCAGTACTTC. It translates to CASSPTNQETQYF.

In its sample, this clone was seen a few times. The chain employs TRBV6-5 and TRBJ1-1; D gene uncertain. Between the trimmed V and J ends, which lost 7 bases and 1 base, there was a span of 13 bases. The CDR3 sequence is 14 residues long. Germline CDR1 and CDR2: MNHEY and SVGAGI. CDR3 protein: CASIPGRWNTEAFF. In DNA, the CDR3 is TGTGCCAGCATCCCCGGGAGGTGGAACACTGAAGCTTTCTTT.

This clone was counted a few times. J is TRBJ1-3 and V is TRBV29-1; D is undetermined. This CDR3 has 12 residues. Trimming took 7 bases from V and 4 from J, leaving 11 bases between them. Germline V gene lookup returns CDR1 SQVTM and CDR2 ANQGSEA. The CDR3 loop is CSARGGGNTIYF. CDR3 bases: TGCAGCGCCCGAGGAGGGGGAAACACCATATATTTT.

The chain has TRBV5-1 and TRBJ2-5; D uncertain. V was shortened by 4 bases and J by 4 bases, with 14 bases between the two germline ends. This CDR3 is built from 14 residues. Germline-derived CDR1 and CDR2 are SGHRS and YFSETQ. The CDR3 region has the DNA TGCGCCAGCAGCCCCGGCCATCCGGGAGAGACCCAGTACTTC. This gives the protein CASSPGHPGETQYF.